This TCR beta chain was recorded in a study of blood T cell repertoires in COVID-19. Background on the study: Samples of COVID-19 (acute and convalescent) were obtained from the United States, Italy and Spain.

The J segment lost 2 bases and the V segment lost 8 bases, leaving 6 bases of the junction unmatched. The CDR3 sequence is 14 residues long. The germline V gene encodes CDR1 WSHSY and CDR2 SAAADI. Using immunoSEQ multiplex PCR, the repertoire was profiled, and TCRdb retains in-frame clones only, with some absent. Of about 350,000 clones in the sample, about 92% were seen once. Enrollment of patients from Seattle took place during active infection, with longitudinal follow-up. The sequencing sample was made of peripheral blood. J is TRBJ2-3 and V is TRBV10-2, with 8 nucleotides matching TRBD2. This clonotype was sampled from a woman in her sixties with COVID-19, enrolled during active disease. The CDR3 sequence is CASRAGAYTDTQYF. The CDR3 DNA sequence: TGCGCCAGCCGAGCGGGGGCCTACACAGATACGCAGTATTTT.